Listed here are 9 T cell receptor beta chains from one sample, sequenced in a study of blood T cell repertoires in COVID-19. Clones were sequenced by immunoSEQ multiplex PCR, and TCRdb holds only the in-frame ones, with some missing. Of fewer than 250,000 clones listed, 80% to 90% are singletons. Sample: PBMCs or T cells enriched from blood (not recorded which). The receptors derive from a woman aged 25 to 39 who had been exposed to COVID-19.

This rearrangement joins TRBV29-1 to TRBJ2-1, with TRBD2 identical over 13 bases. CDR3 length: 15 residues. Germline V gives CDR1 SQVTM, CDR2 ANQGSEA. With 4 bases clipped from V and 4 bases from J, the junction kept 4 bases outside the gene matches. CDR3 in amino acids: CSVVGGLAGYNEQFF. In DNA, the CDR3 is TGCAGCGTTGTGGGGGGACTAGCGGGATACAATGAGCAGTTCTTC.

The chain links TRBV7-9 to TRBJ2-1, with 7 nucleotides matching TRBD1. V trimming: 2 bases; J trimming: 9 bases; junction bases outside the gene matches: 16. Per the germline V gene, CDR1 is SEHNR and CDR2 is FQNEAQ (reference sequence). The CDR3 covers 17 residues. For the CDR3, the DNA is TGTGCCAGCAGCTTACCCCTATTGCACAGGGGAAAGGGTGAGCAGTTCTTC. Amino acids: CASSLPLLHRGKGEQFF.

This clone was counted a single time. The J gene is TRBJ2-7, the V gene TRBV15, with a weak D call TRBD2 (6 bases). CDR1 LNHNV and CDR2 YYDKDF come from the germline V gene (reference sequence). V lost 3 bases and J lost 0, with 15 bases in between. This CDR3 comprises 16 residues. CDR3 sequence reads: CATSRDGSLSSYEQYF. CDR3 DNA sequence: TGTGCCACCAGCAGGGACGGGAGCTTGAGCTCCTACGAGCAGTACTTC.

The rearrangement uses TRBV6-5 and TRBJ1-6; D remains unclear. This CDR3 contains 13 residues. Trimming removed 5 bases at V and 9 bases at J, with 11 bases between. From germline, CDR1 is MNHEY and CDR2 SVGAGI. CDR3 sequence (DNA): TGTGCCAGCAGTCGGGAGACCCTTTCACCCCTCCACTTT. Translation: CASSRETLSPLHF.

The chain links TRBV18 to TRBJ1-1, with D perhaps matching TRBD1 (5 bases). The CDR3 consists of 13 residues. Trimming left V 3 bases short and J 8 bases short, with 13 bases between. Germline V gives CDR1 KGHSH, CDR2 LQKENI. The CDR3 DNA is TGTGCCAGCTCACCCGGGGGTCAACGAGAAGCTTTCTTT. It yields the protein CASSPGGQREAFF.

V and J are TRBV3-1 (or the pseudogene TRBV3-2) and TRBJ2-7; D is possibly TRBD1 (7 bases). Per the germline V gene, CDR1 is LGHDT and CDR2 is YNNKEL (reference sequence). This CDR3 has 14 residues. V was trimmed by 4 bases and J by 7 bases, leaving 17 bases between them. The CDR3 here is CASSPSEGAGEQYF. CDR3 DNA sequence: TGTGCCAGCAGCCCCTCAGAGGGGGCGGGGGAGCAGTACTTC.

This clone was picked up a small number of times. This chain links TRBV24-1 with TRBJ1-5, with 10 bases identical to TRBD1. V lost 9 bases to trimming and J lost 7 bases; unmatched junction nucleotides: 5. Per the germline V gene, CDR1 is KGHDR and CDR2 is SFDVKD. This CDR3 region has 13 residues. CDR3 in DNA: TGTGCCACCCAGGGACAGGGGAACCAGCCCCAGCATTTT. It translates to CATQGQGNQPQHF.

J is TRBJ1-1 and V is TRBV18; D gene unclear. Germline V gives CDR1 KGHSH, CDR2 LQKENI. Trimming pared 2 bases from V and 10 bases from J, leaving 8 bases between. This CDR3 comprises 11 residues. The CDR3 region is CASSPASGAFF. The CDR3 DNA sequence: TGTGCCAGCTCACCAGCGAGTGGAGCTTTCTTT. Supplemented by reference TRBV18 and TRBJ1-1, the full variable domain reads NAGVMQNPRHLVRRRGQEARLRCSPMKGHSHVYWYRQLPEEGLKFMVYLQKENIIDESGMPKERFSAEFPKEGPSILRIQQVVRGDSAAYFCASSPASGAFFGQGTRLTVV.

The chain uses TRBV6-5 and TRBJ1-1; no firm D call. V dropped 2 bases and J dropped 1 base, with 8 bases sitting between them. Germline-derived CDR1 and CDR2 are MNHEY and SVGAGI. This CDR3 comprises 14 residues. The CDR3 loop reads CASSYLPGNTEAFF. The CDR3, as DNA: TGTGCCAGCAGTTACCTACCGGGGAACACTGAAGCTTTCTTT.